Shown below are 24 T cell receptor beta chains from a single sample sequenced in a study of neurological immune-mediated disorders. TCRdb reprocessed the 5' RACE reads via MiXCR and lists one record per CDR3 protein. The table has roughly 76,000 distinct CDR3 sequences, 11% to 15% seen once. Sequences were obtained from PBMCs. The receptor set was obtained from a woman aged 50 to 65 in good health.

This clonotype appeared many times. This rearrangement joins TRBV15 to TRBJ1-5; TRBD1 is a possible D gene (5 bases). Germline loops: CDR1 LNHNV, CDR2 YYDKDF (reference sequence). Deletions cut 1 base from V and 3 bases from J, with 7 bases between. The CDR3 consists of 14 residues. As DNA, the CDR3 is TGTGCCACCAGCAGAGGACAGATCAATCAGCCCCAGCATTTT. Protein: CATSRGQINQPQHF.

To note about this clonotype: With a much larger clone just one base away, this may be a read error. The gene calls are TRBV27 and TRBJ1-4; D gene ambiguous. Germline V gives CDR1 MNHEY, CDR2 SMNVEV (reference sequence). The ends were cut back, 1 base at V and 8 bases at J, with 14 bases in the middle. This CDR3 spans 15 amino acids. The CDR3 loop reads CASSLYTGLQEKLFF. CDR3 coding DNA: TGTGCCAGCAGTTTATATACCGGGCTTCAAGAAAAACTGTTTTTT.

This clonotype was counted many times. CDR3 loop: CSVESTGNTEAFF. CDR3 nucleotide sequence: TGCAGCGTTGAATCGACAGGGAACACTGAAGCTTTCTTT. The chain recombines TRBV29-1 with TRBJ1-1, with D maybe TRBD1 (6 bases). CDR1 is SQVTM and CDR2 is ANQGSEA in the germline V gene. The V end was cut by 2 bases, the J end by 1 base, with 8 bases between. This CDR3 has 13 amino acids.

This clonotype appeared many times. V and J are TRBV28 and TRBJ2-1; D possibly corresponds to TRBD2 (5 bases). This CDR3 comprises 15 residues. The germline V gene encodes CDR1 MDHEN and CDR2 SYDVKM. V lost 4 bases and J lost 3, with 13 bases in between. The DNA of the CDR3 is TGTGCCAGCAGTTCCCAGACTACCTACTACAATGAGCAGTTCTTC. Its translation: CASSSQTTYYNEQFF.

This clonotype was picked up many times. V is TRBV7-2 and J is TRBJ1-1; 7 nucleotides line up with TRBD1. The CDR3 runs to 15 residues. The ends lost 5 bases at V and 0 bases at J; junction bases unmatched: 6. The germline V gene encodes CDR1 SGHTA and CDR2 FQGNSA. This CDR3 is CASSRQGNMNTEAFF. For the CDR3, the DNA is TGTGCCAGCAGCCGACAGGGAAACATGAACACTGAAGCTTTCTTT.

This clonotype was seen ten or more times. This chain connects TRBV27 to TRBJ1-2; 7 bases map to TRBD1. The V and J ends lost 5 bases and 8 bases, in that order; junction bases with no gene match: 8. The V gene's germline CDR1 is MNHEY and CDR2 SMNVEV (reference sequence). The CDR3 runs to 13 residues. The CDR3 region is CASSTHRGGGYTF. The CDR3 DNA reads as TGTGCCAGCAGTACACACAGGGGTGGGGGCTACACCTTC.

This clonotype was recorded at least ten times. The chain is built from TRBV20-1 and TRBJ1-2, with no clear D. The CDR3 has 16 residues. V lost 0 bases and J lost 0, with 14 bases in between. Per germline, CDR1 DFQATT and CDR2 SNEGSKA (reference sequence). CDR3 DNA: TGCAGTGCTAGAGATCGAACCCGACCCGCTAACTATGGCTACACCTTC. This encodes CSARDRTRPANYGYTF.

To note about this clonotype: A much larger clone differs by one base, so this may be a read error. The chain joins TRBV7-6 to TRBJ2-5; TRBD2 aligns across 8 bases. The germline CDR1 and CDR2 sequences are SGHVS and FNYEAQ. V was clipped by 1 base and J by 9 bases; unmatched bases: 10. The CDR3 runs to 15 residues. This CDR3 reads CASSLERELLLAQYF. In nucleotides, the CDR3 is TGTGCCAGCAGCTTAGAGCGGGAGCTCCTTTTGGCCCAGTACTTC.

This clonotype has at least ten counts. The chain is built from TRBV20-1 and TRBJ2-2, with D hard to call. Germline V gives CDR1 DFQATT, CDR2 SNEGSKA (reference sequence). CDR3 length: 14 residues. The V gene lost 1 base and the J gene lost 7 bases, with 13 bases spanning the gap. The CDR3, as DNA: TGCAGTGCTAGAGCTTACGGCAGGCTCGGGGAGCTGTTTTTT. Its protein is CSARAYGRLGELFF.

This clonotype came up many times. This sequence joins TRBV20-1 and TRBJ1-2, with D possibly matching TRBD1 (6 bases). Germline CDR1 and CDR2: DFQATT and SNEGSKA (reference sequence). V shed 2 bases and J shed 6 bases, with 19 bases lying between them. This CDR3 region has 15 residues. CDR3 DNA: TGCAGTGCTAGACCTTACCCAGGGGTCTTGCATGGCTACACCTTC. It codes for CSARPYPGVLHGYTF.

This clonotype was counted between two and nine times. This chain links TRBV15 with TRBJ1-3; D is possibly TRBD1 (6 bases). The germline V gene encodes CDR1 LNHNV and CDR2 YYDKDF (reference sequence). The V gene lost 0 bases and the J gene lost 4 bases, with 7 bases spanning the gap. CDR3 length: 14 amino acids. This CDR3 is CATSRDTGGNTIYF. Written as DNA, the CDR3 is TGTGCCACCAGCAGAGATACAGGGGGAAACACCATATATTTT.

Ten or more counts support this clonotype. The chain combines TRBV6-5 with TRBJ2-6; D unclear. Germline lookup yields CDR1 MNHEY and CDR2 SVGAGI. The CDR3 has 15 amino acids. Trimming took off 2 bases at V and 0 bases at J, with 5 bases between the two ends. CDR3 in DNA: TGTGCCAGCAGTTACCCAAGCTCTGGGGCCAACGTCCTGACTTTC. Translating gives CASSYPSSGANVLTF.

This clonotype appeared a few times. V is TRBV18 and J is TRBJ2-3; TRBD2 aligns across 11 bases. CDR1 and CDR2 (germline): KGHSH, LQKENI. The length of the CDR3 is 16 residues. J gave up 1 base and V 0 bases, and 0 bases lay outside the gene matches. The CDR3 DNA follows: TGTGCCAGCTCACCACCGGGACTAGCGGGCACAGATACGCAGTATTTT. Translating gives CASSPPGLAGTDTQYF.

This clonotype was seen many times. CDR3 nucleotides: TGTGCCAGCAGTCTCGGGACAGGCATGTTTTACCGGCGTGATGGCTCCTACGAGCAGTACTTC. Amino acids: CASSLGTGMFYRRDGSYEQYF. The chain carries TRBV5-5 and TRBJ2-7; 8 bases are shared with TRBD1. This CDR3 spans 21 amino acids. V shed 5 bases and J 0 bases; nucleotides not matched to a gene: 25. CDR1 is SGHKS, CDR2 YYEKEE, per germline (reference sequence).

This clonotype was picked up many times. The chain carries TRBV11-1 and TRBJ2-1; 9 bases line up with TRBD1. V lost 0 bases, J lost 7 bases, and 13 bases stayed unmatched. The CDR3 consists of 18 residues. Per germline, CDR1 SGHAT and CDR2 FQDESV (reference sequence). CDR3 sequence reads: CASSLAPRVDRGRNEQFF. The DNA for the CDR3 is TGTGCCAGCAGCTTAGCCCCCCGAGTGGACAGGGGTAGAAATGAGCAGTTCTTC.

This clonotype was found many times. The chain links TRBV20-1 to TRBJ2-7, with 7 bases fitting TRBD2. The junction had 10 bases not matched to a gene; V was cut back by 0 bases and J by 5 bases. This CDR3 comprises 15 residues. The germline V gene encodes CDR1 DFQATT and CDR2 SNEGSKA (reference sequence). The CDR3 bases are TGCAGTGCTAGAGATTGGGGCGGGAGCGGCCACGAGCAGTACTTC. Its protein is CSARDWGGSGHEQYF.

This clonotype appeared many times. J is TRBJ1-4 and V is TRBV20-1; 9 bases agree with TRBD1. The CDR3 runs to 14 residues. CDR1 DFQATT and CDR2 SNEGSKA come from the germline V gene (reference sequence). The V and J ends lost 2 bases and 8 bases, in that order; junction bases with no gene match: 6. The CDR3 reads CSARRQGVEEKLFF. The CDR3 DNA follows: TGCAGTGCTAGACGACAGGGGGTGGAAGAAAAACTGTTTTTT.

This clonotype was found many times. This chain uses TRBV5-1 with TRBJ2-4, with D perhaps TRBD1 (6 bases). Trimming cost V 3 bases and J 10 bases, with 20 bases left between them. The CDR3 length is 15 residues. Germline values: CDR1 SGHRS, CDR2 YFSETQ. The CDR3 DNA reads TGCGCCAGCAGCTCCGGAACGACAGGAGTATTAATTCAGTACTTC. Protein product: CASSSGTTGVLIQYF.

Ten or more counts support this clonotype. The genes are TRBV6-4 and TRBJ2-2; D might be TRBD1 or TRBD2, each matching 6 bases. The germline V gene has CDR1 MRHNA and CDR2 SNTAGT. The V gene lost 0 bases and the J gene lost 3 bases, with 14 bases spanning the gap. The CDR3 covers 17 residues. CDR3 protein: CASSDSRGAGDTGELFF. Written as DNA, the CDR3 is TGTGCCAGCAGTGACTCGAGGGGGGCCGGTGACACCGGGGAGCTGTTTTTT.

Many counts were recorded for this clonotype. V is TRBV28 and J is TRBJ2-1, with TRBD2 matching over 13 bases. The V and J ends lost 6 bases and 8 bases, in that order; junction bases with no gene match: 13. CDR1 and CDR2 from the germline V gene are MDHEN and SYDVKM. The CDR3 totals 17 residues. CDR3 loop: CASSYWETSGGRDEQFF. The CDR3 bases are TGTGCCAGCAGCTATTGGGAGACTAGCGGGGGGAGGGATGAGCAGTTCTTC.

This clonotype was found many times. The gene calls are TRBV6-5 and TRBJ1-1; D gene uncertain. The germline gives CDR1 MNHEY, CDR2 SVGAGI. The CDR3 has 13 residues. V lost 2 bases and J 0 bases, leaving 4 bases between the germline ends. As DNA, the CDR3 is TGTGCCAGCAGTTACCAGGTGAACACTGAAGCTTTCTTT. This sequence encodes CASSYQVNTEAFF.

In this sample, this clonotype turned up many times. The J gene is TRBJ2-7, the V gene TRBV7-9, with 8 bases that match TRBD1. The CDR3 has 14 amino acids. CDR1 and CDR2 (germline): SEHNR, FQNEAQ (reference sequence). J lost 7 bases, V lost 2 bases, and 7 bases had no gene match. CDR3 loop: CASSLRDRSGEQYF. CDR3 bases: TGTGCCAGCAGCTTACGGGACAGGTCTGGAGAGCAGTACTTC.

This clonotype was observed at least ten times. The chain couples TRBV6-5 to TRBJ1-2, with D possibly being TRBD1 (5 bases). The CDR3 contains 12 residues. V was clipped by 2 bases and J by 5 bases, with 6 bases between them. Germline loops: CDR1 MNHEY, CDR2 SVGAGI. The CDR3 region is CASSYRGYGYTF. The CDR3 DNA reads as TGTGCCAGCAGTTACCGGGGGTATGGCTACACCTTC.

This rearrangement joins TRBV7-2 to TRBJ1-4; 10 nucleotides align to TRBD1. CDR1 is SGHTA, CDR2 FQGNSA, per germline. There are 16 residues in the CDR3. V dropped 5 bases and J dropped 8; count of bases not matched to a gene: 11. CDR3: CASSPVGTGVREKLFF. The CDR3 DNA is TGTGCCAGCAGCCCTGTCGGGACAGGGGTTCGCGAAAAACTGTTTTTT.